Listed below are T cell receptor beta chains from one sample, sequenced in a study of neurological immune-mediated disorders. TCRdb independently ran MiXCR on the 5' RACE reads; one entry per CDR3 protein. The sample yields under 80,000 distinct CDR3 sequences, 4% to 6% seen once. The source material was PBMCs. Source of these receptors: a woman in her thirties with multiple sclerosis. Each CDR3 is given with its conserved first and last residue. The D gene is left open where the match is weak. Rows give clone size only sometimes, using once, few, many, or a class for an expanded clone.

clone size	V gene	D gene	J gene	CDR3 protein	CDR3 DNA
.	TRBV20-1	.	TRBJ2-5	CSAVEGGPGETQYF	TGCAGTGCGGTCGAGGGGGGCCCAGGAGAGACCCAGTACTTC
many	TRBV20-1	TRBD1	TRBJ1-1	CSAREGRDRPTEAFF	TGCAGTGCTAGAGAGGGCCGGGACAGGCCCACTGAAGCTTTCTTT
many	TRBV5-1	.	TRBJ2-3	CASSLGASTDTQYF	TGCGCCAGCAGCTTGGGCGCAAGCACAGATACGCAGTATTTT
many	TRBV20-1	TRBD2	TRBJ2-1	CSARRTSGGDGEQFF	TGCAGTGCTAGAAGGACTAGCGGGGGGGATGGTGAGCAGTTCTTC
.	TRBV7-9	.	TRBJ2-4	CASSNGAWGGVGIQYF	TGTGCCAGCAGCAACGGGGCCTGGGGCGGGGTTGGCATTCAGTACTTC
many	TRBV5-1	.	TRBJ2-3	CASSLAYSSDTQYF	TGCGCCAGCAGCTTGGCGTACAGTTCGGATACGCAGTATTTT
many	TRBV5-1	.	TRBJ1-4	CASSGDGNEKLFF	TGCGCCAGCAGCGGGGACGGAAATGAAAAACTGTTTTTT
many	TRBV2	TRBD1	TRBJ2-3	CASAGQGFADTQYF	TGTGCCAGCGCCGGACAGGGTTTCGCAGATACGCAGTATTTT
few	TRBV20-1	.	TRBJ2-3	CSARVTSTDTQYF	TGCAGTGCCCGGGTCACTAGCACAGATACGCAGTATTTT
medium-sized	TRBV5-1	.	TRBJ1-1	CASSQDGTNTEAFF	TGCGCCAGCAGTCAAGACGGGACGAACACTGAAGCTTTCTTT
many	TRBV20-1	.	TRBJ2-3	CSALWGAVRTDTQYF	TGCAGTGCCTTATGGGGAGCGGTTCGCACAGATACGCAGTATTTT
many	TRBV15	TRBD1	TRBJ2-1	CATSGTGGYNEQFF	TGTGCCACCAGCGGGACAGGGGGATACAATGAGCAGTTCTTC
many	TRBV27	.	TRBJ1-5	CASSSQGNQPQNF	TGTGCCAGCAGTTCTCAGGGGAATCAGCCCCAGAATTTT
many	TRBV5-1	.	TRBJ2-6	CASSLVPLAGANVLTF	TGCGCCAGCAGCTTGGTCCCCCTCGCTGGGGCCAACGTCCTGACTTTC
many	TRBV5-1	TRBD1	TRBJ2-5	CASSSGQDQETQYF	TGCGCCAGCAGCTCGGGACAGGACCAAGAGACCCAGTACTTC
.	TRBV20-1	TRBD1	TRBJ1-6	CSARDPTGILSPLNF	TGCAGTGCTAGAGATCCGACAGGGATTCTTTCACCCCTCAACTTT
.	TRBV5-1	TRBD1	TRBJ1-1	CASSGGTGPNTEAFF	TGCGCCAGCAGCGGGGGGACAGGGCCGAACACTGAAGCTTTCTTT
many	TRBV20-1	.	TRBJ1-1	CSASPGGDTEAFF	TGCAGTGCTTCTCCTGGTGGGGACACTGAAGCTTTCTTT
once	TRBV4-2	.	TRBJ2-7	CASSQDFFGWGEQYF	TGTGCCAGCAGCCAAGATTTCTTCGGGTGGGGCGAGCAGTACTTC
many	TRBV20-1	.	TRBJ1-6	CSAIGMTGNNSPLHF	TGCAGTGCCATTGGAATGACAGGAAATAATTCACCCCTCCACTTT
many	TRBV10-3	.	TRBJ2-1	CATAPSGPVNEQFF	TGTGCCACCGCCCCATCGGGTCCGGTCAATGAGCAGTTCTTC
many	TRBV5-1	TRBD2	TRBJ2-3	CASSRFVGGVPDTQYF	TGCGCCAGCAGCCGGTTCGTTGGGGGGGTCCCAGATACGCAGTATTTT
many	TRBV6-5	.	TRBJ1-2	CASTPLGTYGYTF	TGTGCCAGCACTCCGCTAGGGACTTATGGCTACACCTTC
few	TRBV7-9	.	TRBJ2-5	CASSARTEQETQYF	TGTGCCAGCAGCGCGCGGACCGAACAAGAGACCCAGTACTTC
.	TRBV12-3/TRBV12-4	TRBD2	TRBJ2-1	CASSFAGGAVDEQFF	TGTGCCAGCAGTTTCGCCGGGGGGGCCGTGGATGAGCAGTTCTTC
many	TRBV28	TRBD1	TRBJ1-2	CASRRSRGQLYGYTF	TGTGCCAGCAGGAGATCCCGGGGACAGTTGTATGGCTACACCTTC
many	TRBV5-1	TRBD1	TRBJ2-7	CASSYRQGHYEQYF	TGCGCCAGCAGCTATAGACAGGGGCACTACGAGCAGTACTTC
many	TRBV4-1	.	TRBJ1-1	CASSLSGVTPFEAFF	TGCGCCAGCAGCCTTTCGGGAGTAACACCCTTTGAAGCTTTCTTT
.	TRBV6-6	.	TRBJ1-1	CASSYGENTEAFF	TGTGCCAGCAGTTACGGGGAGAACACTGAAGCTTTCTTT
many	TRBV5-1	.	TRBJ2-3	CASSLGGPSTDTQYF	TGCGCCAGCAGCTTGGGGGGGCCAAGCACAGATACGCAGTATTTT
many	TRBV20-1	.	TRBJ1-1	CSARSGNTEAFF	TGCAGTGCCAGAAGTGGGAACACTGAAGCTTTCTTT
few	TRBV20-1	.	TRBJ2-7	CSARANDRVGYEQYF	TGCAGTGCTAGAGCAAATGACAGAGTCGGCTACGAGCAGTACTTC
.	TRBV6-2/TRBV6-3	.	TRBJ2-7	CASSQGGEQYF	TGTGCCAGCAGTCAAGGGGGCGAGCAGTACTTC
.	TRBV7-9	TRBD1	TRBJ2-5	CASSHRQGPQETQYF	TGTGCCAGCAGCCACCGACAGGGCCCTCAAGAGACCCAGTACTTC
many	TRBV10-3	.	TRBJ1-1	CAISAGFSTNTEAFF	TGTGCCATCAGTGCCGGGTTTTCGACGAACACTGAAGCTTTCTTT
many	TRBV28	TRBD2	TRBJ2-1	CASSFGTSGGGGSYNEQFF	TGTGCCAGCAGTTTCGGGACTAGCGGGGGCGGGGGCTCCTACAATGAGCAGTTCTTC
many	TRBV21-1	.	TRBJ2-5	CASSKGRATLETQYF	TGTGCCAGCAGCAAAGGACGGGCTACGCTGGAGACCCAGTACTTC
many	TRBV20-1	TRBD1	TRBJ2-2	CSAKGQAIANTGELFF	TGCAGTGCGAAGGGACAGGCTATCGCGAACACCGGGGAGCTGTTTTTT
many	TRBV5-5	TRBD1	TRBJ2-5	CASSLWTGETQYF	TGTGCCAGCAGCTTGTGGACAGGGGAGACCCAGTACTTC
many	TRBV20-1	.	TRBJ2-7	CSASGQRTYEQYF	TGCAGTGCTAGCGGACAGCGCACCTACGAGCAGTACTTC
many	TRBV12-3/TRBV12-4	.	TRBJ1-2	CASSTLRGTPLGYTF	TGTGCCAGCAGTACCCTCCGGGGAACCCCTCTAGGCTACACCTTC
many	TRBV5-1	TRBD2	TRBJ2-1	CASSYDGGINNEQFF	TGCGCCAGCAGCTATGACGGGGGGATCAACAATGAGCAGTTCTTC
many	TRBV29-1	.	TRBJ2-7	CSVEGGTTYEQYF	TGCAGCGTTGAAGGGGGGACAACCTACGAGCAGTACTTC
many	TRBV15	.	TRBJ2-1	CATSRGGDYNEQFF	TGTGCCACCAGCAGAGGGGGGGACTACAATGAGCAGTTCTTC
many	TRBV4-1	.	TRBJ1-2	CASSPGTVPNYGYTF	TGCGCCAGCAGCCCCGGGACGGTTCCAAACTATGGCTACACCTTC
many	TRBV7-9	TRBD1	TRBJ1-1	CASRAGTAQNTEAFF	TGTGCCAGCAGAGCCGGGACAGCACAGAACACTGAAGCTTTCTTT
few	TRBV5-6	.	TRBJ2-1	CASGKYNEQFF	TGTGCCAGCGGAAAATACAATGAGCAGTTCTTC
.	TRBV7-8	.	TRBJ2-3	CASSLGVTRGTDTQYF	TGTGCCAGCAGCTTAGGAGTGACTCGAGGCACAGATACGCAGTATTTT